The sample holds a few counts of the clone carrying this TCR beta chain. The antigen remains unidentified. TCRdb reprocessed the 5' RACE reads with MiXCR, giving one entry per CDR3 protein. The table shows 1.5 million to 2 million distinct CDR3 sequences, with 32% occurring only once. The data are from a study of identical twins. Study-level findings and limits: Researchers reported weaker excess twin sharing in beta out-of-frame sequences. Carriage of fewer insertions was seen in abundant cord blood beta clonotypes, whereas memory repertoires showed none. The presence of invariant MAIT and iNKT cells could partly confound analyses of zero-insertion sequences.

All donors comprised healthy Caucasians. V was pared by 4 bases and J by 2 bases, with 15 bases of the junction left unmatched. This CDR3 contains 18 residues. CDR1 and CDR2 from the germline V gene are LGHDT and YNNKEL (reference sequence). The chain carries TRBV3-1 and TRBJ2-3; TRBD1 matches 7 bases. The sequence was obtained from a newborn girl in good health. Sequenced sample: cord blood. CDR3 loop: CASSPLTGRATHTDTQYF. As DNA, the CDR3 is TGTGCCAGCAGCCCCTTGACAGGGCGCGCGACACACACAGATACGCAGTATTTT.